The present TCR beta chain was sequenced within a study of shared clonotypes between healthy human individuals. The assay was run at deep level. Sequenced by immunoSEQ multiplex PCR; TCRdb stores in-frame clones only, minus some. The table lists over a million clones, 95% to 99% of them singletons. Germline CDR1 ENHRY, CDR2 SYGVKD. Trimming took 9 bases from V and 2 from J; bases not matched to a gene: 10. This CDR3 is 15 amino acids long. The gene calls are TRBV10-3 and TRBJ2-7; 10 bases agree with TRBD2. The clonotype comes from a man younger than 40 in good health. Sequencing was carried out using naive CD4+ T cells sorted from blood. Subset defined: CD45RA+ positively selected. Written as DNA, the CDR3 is TGTGCCATTAGCGCTAGCGGGAGTCTAGCCTACGAGCAGTACTTC. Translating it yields CAISASGSLAYEQYF.